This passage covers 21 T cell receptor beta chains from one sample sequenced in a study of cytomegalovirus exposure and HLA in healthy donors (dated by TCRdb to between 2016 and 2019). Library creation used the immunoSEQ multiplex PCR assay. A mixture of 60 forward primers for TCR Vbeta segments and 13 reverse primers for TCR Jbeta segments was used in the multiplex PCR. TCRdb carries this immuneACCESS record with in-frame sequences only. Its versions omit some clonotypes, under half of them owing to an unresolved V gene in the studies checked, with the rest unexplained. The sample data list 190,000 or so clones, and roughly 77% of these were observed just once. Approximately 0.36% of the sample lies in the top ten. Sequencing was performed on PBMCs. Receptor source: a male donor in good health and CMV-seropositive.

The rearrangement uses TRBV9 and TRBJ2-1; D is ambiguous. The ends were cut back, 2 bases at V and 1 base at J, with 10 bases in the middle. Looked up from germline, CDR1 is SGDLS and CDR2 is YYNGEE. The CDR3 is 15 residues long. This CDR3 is CASSVGGTSYNEQFF. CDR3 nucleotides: TGTGCCAGCAGCGTCGGCGGTACTTCCTACAATGAGCAGTTCTTC.

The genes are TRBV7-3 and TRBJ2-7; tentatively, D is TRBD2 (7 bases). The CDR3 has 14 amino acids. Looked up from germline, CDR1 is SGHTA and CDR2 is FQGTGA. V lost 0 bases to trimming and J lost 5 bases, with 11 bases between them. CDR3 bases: TGTGCCAGCAGCTTAACGGGGGGGGCCAACGAGCAGTACTTC. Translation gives CASSLTGGANEQYF.

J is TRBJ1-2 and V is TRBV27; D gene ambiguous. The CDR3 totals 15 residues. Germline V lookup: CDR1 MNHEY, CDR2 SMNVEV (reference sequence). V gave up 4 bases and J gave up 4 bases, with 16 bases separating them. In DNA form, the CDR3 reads TGTGCCAGCAGTTCCATACCCGCGGAAACCTATGGCTACACCTTC. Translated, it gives CASSSIPAETYGYTF.

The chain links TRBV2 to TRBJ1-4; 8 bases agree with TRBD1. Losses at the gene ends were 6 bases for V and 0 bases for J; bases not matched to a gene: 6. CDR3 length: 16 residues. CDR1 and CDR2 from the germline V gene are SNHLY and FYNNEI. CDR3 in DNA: TGTGCCAGCAGCCCGGGACAGGTTGCAACTAATGAAAAACTGTTTTTT. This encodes CASSPGQVATNEKLFF.

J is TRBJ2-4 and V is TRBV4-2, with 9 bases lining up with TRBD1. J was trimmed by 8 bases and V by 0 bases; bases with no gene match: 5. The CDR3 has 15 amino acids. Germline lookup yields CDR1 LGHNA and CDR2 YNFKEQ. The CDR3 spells CASSQDAGQGDIQYF. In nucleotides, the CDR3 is TGTGCCAGCAGCCAAGATGCGGGACAGGGAGACATTCAGTACTTC.

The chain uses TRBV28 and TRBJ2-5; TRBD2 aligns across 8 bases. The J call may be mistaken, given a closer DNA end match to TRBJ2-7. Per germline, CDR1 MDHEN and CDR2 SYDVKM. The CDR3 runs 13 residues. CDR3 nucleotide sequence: TGTGCCAGCAGATCCCCCGGGACTAGCGAGCAGTACTTC. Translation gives CASRSPGTSEQYF.

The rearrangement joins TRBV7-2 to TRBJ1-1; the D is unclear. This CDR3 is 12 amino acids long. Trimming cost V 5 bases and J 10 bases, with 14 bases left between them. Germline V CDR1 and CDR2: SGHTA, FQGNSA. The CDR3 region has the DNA TGTGCCAGCAGCCTAAACGTTAACCGAGCTTTCTTT. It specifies CASSLNVNRAFF.

The CDR3 DNA reads TGTGCCAGCAGCGGCCGAGGACAGGGGATAGGCAATGAGCAGTTCTTC. It yields the protein CASSGRGQGIGNEQFF. The chain combines TRBV9 with TRBJ2-1; 9 nucleotides align to TRBD1. Trimming took 3 bases from V and 6 from J; bases not matched to a gene: 10. CDR3 length: 16 amino acids. Germline CDR1 and CDR2: SGDLS and YYNGEE.

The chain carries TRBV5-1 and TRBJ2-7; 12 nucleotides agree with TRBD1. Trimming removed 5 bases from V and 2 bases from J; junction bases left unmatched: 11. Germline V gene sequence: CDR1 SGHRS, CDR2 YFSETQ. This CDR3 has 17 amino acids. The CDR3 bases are TGCGCCAGCAGGAGAGGTCCGGGACAGGGGGCCACCTACGAGCAGTACTTC. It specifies CASRRGPGQGATYEQYF.

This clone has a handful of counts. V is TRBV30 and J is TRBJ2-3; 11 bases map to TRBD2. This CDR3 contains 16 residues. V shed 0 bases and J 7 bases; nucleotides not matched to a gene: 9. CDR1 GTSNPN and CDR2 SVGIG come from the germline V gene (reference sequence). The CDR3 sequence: CAWSVGLAGGTNTQYF. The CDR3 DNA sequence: TGTGCCTGGAGTGTAGGGCTAGCGGGAGGAACCAATACGCAGTATTTT.

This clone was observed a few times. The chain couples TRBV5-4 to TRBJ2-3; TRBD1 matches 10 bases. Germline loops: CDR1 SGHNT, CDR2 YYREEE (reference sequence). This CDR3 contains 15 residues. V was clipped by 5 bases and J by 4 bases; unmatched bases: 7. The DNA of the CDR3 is TGTGCCAGCAGGCTGGGGGGGACAGGGGCAGATACGCAGTATTTT. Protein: CASRLGGTGADTQYF.

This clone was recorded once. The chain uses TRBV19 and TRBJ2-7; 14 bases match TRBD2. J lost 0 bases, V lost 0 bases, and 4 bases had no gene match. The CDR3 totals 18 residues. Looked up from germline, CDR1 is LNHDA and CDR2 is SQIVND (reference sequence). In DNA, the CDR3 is TGTGCCAGTAGTATAGACGGGACTAGCGGGAGTCTCTCCTACGAGCAGTACTTC. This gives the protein CASSIDGTSGSLSYEQYF. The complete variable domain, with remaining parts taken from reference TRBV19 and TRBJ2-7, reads DGGITQSPKYLFRKEGQNVTLSCEQNLNHDAMYWYRQDPGQGLRLIYYSQIVNDFQKGDIAEGYSVSREKKESFPLTVTSAQKNPTAFYLCASSIDGTSGSLSYEQYFGPGTRLTVT.

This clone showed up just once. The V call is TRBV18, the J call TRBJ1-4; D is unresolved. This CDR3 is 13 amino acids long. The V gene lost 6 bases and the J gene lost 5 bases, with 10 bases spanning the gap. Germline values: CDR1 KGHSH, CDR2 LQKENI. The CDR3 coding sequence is TGTGCCAGCTCCCCCGGAGTGAATGAAAAACTGTTTTTT. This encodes CASSPGVNEKLFF.

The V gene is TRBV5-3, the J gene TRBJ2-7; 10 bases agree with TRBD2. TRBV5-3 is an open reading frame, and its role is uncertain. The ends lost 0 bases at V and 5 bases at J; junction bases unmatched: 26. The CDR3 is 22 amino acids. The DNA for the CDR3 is TGTGCCAGAAGCTTGGTCCCGGACATGGACATACTTAGCGGGGGGTCCCCGAACGAGCAGTACTTC. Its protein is CARSLVPDMDILSGGSPNEQYF.

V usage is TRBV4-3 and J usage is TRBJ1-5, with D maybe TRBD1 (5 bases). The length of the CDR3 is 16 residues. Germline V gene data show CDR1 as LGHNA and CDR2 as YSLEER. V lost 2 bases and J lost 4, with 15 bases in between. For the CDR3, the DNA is TGCGCCAGCAGCCAACTACGGGGGGGTAAGAATCAGCCCCAGCATTTT. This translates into CASSQLRGGKNQPQHF.

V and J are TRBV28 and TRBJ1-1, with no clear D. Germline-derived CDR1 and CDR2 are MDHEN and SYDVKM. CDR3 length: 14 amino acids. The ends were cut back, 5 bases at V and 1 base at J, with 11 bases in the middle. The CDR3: CASSPRTGNTEAFF. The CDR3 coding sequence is TGTGCCAGCAGTCCCCGGACTGGGAACACTGAAGCTTTCTTT.

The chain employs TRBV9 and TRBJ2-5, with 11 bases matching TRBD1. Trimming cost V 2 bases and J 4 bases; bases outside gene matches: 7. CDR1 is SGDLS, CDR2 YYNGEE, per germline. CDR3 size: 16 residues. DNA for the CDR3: TGTGCCAGCAGCGTCGACGGGACAGGGGGATTAGAGACCCAGTACTTC. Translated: CASSVDGTGGLETQYF.

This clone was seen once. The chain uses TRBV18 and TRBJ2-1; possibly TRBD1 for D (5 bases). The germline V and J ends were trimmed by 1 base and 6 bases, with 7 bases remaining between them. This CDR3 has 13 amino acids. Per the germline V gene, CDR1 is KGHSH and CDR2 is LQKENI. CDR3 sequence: CASSPQGFNEQFF. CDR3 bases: TGTGCCAGCTCACCACAGGGGTTCAATGAGCAGTTCTTC.

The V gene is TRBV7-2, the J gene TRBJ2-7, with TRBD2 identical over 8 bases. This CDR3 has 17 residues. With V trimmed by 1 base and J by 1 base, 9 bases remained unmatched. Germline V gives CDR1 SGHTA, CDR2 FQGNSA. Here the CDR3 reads CASSLVAGGGLSYEQYF. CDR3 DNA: TGTGCCAGCAGCTTAGTCGCGGGGGGAGGGTTGTCCTACGAGCAGTACTTC.

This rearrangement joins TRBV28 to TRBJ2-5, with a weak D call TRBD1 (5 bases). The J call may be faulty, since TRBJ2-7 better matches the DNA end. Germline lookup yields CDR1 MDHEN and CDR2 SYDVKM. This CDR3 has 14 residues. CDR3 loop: CASSFSTVTYEQYF. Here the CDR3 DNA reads TGTGCCAGCAGTTTTTCGACAGTGACCTACGAGCAGTACTTC.

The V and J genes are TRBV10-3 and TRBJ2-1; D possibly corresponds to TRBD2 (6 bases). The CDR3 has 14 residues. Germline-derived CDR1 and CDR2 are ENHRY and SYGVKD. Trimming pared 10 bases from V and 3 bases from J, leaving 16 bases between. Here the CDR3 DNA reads TGTGCCACCAGGTGGCGGCGGGACTACAATGAGCAGTTCTTC. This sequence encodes CATRWRRDYNEQFF.